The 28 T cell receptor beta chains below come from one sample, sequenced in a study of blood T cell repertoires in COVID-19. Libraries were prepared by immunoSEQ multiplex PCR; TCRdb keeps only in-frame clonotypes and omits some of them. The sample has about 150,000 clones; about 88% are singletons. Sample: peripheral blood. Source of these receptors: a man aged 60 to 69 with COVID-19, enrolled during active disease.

The CDR3 DNA is TGTGCCAGCTCATCCATTGAGGAGAGCTATGGCTACACCTTC. Encoded protein: CASSSIEESYGYTF. The rearrangement joins TRBV18 to TRBJ1-2, with unresolved D. CDR1 is KGHSH, CDR2 LQKENI, per germline. V dropped 5 bases and J dropped 4 bases, with 14 bases sitting between them. The CDR3 covers 14 residues.

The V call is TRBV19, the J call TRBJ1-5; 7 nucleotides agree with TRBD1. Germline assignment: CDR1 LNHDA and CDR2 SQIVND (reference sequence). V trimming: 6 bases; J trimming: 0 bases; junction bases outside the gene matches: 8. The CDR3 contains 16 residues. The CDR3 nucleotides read TGTGCCAGTAGAGACACAGGGACAGTTAGCAATCAGCCCCAGCATTTT. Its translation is CASRDTGTVSNQPQHF. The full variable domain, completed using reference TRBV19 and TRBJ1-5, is DGGITQSPKYLFRKEGQNVTLSCEQNLNHDAMYWYRQDPGQGLRLIYYSQIVNDFQKGDIAEGYSVSREKKESFPLTVTSAQKNPTAFYLCASRDTGTVSNQPQHFGDGTRLSIL.

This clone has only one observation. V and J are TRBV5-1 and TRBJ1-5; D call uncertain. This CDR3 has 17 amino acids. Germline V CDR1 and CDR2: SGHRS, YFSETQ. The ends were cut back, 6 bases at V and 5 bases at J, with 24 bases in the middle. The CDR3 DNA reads TGCGCCAGCACACGCCCTCCTGATGGGCAGAGAGATCAGCCCCAGCATTTT. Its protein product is CASTRPPDGQRDQPQHF. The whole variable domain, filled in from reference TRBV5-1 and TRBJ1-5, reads KAGVTQTPRYLIKTRGQQVTLSCSPISGHRSVSWYQQTPGQGLQFLFEYFSETQRNKGNFPGRFSGRQFSNSRSEMNVSTLELGDSALYLCASTRPPDGQRDQPQHFGDGTRLSIL.

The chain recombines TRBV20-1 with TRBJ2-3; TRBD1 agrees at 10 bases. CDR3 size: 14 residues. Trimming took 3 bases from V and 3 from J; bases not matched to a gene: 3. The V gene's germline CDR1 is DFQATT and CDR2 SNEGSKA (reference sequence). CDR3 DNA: TGCAGTGCTAGTTGGACAGGGGGGACAGATACGCAGTATTTT. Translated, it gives CSASWTGGTDTQYF.

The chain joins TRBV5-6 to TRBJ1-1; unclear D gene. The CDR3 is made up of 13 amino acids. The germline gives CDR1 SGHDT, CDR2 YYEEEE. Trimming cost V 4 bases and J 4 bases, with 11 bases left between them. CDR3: CASSGTAVTEAFF. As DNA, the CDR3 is TGTGCCAGCAGCGGTACGGCGGTCACTGAAGCTTTCTTT.

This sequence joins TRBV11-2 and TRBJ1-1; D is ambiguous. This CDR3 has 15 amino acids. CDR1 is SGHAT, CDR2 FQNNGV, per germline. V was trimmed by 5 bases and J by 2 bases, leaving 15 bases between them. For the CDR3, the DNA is TGTGCCAGCAGCGCCAGAGGCTGGAAAAACACTGAAGCTTTCTTT. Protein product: CASSARGWKNTEAFF.

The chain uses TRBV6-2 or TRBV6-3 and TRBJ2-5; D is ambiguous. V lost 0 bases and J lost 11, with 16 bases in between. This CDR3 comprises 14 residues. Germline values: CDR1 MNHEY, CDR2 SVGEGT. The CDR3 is CASSYSRVRPKQYF. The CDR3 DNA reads TGTGCCAGCAGTTACTCCCGGGTGAGACCGAAGCAGTACTTC.

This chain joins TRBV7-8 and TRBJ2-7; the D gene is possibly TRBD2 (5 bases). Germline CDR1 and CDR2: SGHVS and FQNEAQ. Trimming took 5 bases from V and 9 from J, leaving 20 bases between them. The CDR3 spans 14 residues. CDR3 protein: CASSVERSLSGQYF. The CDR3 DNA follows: TGTGCCAGCAGCGTAGAGAGGAGTCTCAGCGGGCAGTACTTC. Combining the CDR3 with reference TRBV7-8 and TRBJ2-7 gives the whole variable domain GAGVSQSPRYKVAKRGQDVALRCDPISGHVSLFWYQQALGQGPEFLTYFQNEAQLDKSGLPSDRFFAERPEGSVSTLKIQRTQQEDSAVYLCASSVERSLSGQYFGPGTRLTVT.

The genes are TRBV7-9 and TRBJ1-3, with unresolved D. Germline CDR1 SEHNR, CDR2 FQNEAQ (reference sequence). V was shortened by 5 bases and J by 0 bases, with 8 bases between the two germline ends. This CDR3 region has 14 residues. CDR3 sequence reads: CASSLTGSGNTIYF. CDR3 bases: TGTGCCAGCAGCCTGACTGGCTCTGGAAACACCATATATTTT.

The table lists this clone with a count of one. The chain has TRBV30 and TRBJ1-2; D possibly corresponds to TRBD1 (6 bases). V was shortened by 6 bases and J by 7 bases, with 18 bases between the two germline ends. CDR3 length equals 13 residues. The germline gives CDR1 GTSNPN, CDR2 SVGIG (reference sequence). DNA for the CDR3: TGTGCCTGTAGCCCCAGGGGTGTGAGTGGCTACACCTTC. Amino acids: CACSPRGVSGYTF.

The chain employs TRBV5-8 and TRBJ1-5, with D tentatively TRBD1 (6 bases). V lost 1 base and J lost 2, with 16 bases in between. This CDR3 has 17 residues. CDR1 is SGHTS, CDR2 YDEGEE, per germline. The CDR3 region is CASSLPGTPGGNQPQHF. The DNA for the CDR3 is TGTGCCAGCAGCTTGCCAGGGACCCCAGGGGGCAATCAGCCCCAGCATTTT.

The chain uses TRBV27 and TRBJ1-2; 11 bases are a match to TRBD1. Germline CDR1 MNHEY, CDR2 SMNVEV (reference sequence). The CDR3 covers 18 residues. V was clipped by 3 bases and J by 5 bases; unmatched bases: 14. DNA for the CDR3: TGTGCCAGCAGTTTTCGGACAGGGGGCGCACCCAACCGGTATGGCTACACCTTC. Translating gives CASSFRTGGAPNRYGYTF.

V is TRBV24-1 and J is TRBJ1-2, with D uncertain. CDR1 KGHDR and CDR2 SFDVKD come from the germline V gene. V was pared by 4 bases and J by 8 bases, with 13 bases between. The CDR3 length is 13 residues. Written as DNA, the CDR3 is TGTGCCACCAGTGACGGGTCCCAGAGAGGCTACACCTTC. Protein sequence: CATSDGSQRGYTF.

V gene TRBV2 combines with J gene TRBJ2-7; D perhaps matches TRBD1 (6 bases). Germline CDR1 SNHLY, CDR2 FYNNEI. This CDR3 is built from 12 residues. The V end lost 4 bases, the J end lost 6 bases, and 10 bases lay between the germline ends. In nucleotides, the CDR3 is TGTGCCAGCAGTGGGGGGCGCTCCGAGCAGTACTTC. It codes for CASSGGRSEQYF. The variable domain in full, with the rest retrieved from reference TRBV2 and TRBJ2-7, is EPEVTQTPSHQVTQMGQEVILRCVPISNHLYFYWYRQILGQKVEFLVSFYNNEISEKSEIFDDQFSVERPDGSNFTLKIRSTKLEDSAMYFCASSGGRSEQYFGPGTRLTVT.

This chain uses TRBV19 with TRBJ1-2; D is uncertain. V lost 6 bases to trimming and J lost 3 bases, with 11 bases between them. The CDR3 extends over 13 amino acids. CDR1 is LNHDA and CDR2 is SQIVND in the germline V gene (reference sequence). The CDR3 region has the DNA TGTGCCAGTAGAGCGAATGAAGACTATGGCTACACCTTC. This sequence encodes CASRANEDYGYTF.

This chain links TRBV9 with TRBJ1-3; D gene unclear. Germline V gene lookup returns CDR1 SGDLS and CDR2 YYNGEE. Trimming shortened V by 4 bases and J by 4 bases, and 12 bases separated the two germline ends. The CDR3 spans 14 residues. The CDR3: CASSMGASGNTIYF. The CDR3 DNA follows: TGTGCCAGCAGCATGGGAGCCAGCGGAAACACCATATATTTT.

CDR3 in DNA: TGTGCCAGCAGCTTGAACAGGGGGCTTGGGAATCAGCCCCAGCATTTT. Translation gives CASSLNRGLGNQPQHF. The chain has TRBV5-8 and TRBJ1-5; 9 positions agree with TRBD1. V shed 1 base and J 4 bases; nucleotides not matched to a gene: 6. The CDR3 runs 16 residues. Germline V CDR1 and CDR2: SGHTS, YDEGEE.

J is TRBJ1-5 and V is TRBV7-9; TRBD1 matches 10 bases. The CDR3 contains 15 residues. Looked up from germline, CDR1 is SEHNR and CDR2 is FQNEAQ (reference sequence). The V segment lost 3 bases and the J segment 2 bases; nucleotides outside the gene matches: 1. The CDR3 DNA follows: TGTGCCAGCAGCTTGGGGACAGGGGGCAATCAGCCCCAGCATTTT. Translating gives CASSLGTGGNQPQHF.

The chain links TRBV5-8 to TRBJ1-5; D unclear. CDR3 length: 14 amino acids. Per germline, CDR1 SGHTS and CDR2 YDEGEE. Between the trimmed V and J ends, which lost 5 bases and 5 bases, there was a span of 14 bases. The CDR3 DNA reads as TGTGCCAGCAGTTCAGTCGGAGTAGATCAGCCCCAGCATTTT. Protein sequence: CASSSVGVDQPQHF.

The chain's CDR3 is CASSYIGTGQETQYF. The CDR3 nucleotides are TGTGCCAGCAGTTACATAGGGACAGGGCAAGAGACCCAGTACTTC. This rearrangement joins TRBV6-5 to TRBJ2-5, with 9 bases fitting TRBD1. Per the germline V gene, CDR1 is MNHEY and CDR2 is SVGAGI. The CDR3 covers 15 residues. Losses at the gene ends were 2 bases for V and 2 bases for J; bases not matched to a gene: 3.

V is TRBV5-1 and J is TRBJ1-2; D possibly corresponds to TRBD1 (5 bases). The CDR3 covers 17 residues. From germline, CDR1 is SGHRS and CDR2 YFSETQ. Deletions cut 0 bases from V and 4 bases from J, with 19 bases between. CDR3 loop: CASSLGGTGDGFYGYTF. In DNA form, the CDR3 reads TGCGCCAGCAGCTTGGGGGGCACGGGAGATGGGTTCTATGGCTACACCTTC.

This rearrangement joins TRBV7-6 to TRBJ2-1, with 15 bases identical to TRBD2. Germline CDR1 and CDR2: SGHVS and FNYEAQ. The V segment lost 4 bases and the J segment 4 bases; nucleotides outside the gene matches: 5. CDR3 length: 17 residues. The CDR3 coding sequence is TGTGCCAGCAGCTCAACCGGACTAGCGGGAGGGTACAATGAGCAGTTCTTC. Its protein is CASSSTGLAGGYNEQFF.

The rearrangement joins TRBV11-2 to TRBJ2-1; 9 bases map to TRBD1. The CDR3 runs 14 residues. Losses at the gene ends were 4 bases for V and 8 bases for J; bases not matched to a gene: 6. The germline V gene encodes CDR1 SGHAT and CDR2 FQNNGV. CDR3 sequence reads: CASSSRQGVDEQFF. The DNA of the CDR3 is TGTGCCAGCAGCTCTAGACAGGGGGTCGATGAGCAGTTCTTC.

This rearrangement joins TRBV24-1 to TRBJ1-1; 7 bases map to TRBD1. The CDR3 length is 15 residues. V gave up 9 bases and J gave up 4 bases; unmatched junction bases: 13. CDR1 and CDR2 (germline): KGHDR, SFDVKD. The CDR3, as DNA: TGTGCCACCTCCACAGAACAGGGGAAGGGCACTGAAGCTTTCTTT. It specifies CATSTEQGKGTEAFF.

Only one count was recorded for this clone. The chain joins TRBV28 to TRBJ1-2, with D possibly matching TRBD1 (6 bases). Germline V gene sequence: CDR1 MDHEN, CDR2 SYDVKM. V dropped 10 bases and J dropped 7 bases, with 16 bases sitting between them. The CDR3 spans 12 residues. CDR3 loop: CATHRESFGYTF. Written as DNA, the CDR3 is TGTGCCACCCACAGGGAATCTTTTGGCTACACCTTC.

The CDR3 spells CATSPASKGGEQFF. Written as DNA, the CDR3 is TGTGCCACCAGTCCCGCTAGCAAGGGCGGTGAGCAGTTCTTC. The chain has TRBV24-1 and TRBJ2-1; D is possibly TRBD2 (5 bases). Trimming stripped 6 bases from V and 9 bases from J, with 17 bases between. The CDR3 totals 14 residues. Germline CDR1 is KGHDR and CDR2 is SFDVKD.

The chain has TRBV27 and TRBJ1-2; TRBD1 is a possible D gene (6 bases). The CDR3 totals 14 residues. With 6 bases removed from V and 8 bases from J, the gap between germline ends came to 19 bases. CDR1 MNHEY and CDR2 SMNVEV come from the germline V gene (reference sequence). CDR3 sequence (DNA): TGTGCCAGCAGGCCCCGCACAGGGTCCTACGGCTACACCTTC. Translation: CASRPRTGSYGYTF.

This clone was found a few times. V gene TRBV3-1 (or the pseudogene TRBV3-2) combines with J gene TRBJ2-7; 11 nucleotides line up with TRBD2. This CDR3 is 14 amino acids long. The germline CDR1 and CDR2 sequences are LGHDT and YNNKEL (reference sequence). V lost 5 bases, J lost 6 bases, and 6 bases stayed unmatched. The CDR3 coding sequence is TGTGCCAGCAGCTATTTCGGGACTAGCGGCGAGCAGTACTTC. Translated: CASSYFGTSGEQYF.